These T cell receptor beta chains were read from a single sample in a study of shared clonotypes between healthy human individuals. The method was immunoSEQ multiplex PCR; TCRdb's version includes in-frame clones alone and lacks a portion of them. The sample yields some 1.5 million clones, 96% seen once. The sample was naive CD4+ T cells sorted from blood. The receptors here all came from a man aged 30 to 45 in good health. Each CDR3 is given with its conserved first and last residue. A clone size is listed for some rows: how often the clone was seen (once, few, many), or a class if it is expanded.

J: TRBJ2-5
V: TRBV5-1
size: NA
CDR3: CASSPGLAGPQETQYF

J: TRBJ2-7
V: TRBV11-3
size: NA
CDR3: CASSFKGSVHYEQYF

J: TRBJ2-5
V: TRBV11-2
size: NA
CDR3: CASSSFTADTYQETQYF

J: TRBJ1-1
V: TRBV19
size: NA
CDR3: CASGLLGDTEAFF

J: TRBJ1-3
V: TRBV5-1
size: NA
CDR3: CASSLGDRTGNTIYF

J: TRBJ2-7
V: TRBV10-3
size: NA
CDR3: CAISGTSGRSGGNEQYF

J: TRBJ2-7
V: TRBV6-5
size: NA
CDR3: CASTGEKTYEQYF

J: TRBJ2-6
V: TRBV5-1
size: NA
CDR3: CATHRGPGANVLTF

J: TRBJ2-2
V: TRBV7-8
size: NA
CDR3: CASSAHRWGRERTNTGELFF

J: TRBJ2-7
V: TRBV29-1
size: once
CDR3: CSVNRAGGPGEQYF

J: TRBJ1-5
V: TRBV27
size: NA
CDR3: CASGKDTSYSNQPQHF

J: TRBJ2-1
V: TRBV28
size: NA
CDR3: CASSLPPLYNEQFF

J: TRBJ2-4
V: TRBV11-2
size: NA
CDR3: CASSLGQGRAKNIQYF

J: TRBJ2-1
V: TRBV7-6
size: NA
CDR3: CASSLLPRENEQFF

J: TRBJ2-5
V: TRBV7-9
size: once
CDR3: CASSLGEYKETQYF

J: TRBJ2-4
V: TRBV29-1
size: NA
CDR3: CSGGTGYGIQYF

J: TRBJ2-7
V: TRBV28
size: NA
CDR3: CASIGTSPYEQYF

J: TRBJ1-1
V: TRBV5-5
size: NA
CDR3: CASSLGPTLNTEAFF

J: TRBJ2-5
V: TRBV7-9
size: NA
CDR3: CASSRKTGGLQETQYF

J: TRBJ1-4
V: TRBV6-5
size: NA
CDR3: CASSKQGFGEKLFF

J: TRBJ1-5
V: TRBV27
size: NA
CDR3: CASSLRENQPQHF

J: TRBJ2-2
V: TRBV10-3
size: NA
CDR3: CAIAPGQGATGELFF

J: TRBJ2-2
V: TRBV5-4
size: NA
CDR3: CASSLGGSGGGELFF

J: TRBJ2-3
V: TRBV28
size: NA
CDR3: CASRLRSSSTDTQYF

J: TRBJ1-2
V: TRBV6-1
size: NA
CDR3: CASSEAIQDRGYGYTF

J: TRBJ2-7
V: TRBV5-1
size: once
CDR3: CASSPYPGQGAGEQYF

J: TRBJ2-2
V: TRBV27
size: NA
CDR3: CASSLSMGQYTGELFF

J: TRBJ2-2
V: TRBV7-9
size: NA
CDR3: CASSRGLAGGPRTGELFF

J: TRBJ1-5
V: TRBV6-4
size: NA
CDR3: CASSSDPFEPQHF

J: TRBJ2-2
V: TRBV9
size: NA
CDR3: CASSAFGQANTGELFF

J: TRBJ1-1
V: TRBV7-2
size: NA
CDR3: CASSLGGGAAFF

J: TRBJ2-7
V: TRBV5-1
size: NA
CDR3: CASSQPGGFYEQYF

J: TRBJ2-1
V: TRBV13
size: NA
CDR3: CASSGRETAYNEQFF

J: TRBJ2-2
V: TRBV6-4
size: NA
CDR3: CASSPIGGFGELFF

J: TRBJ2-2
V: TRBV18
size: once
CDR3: CASSQAVRGPNTGELFF

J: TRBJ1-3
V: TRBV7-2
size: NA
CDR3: CASSLDWQTSSGNTIYF

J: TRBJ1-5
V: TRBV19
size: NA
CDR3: CASTPRADQPQHF